A selection of T cell receptor beta chains follows, all from one sample in a study of cytomegalovirus exposure and HLA in healthy donors. Clones were sequenced by immunoSEQ multiplex PCR, and TCRdb holds only the in-frame ones, with some missing. This sample has some 130,000 clones, with around 80% found just once. The sequencing input was PBMCs. These receptor sequences come from a human donor in good health. The CDR3 runs from the conserved cysteine through the conserved F or W. D genes are given only for firm matches. The size field is filled for only some rows; it gives once, few, many or a size class.

j_gene	v_gene	abundance	d_gene	CDR3aa	CDR3nt
TRBJ1-2	TRBV28	.	TRBD1	CASRGGGADSYGYTF	TGTGCCAGTCGAGGAGGGGGCGCGGACAGCTATGGCTACACCTTC
TRBJ1-6	TRBV6-5	.	TRBD1	CASSPTGENSPLHF	TGTGCCAGCAGTCCCACAGGGGAGAATTCACCCCTCCACTTT
TRBJ1-5	TRBV27	.	.	CASSLSHGPGQPQHF	TGTGCCAGCAGTTTATCACATGGTCCGGGTCAGCCCCAGCATTTT
TRBJ2-7	TRBV27	.	.	CASRRAGQPTYEQYF	TGTGCCAGCAGACGCGCCGGACAGCCGACCTACGAGCAGTACTTC
TRBJ1-3	TRBV5-1	.	.	CASSSQGGASGNTIYF	TGCGCCAGCAGCTCCCAGGGCGGTGCGTCTGGAAACACCATATATTTT
TRBJ2-3	TRBV27	.	.	CASSEILTDTQYF	TGTGCCAGCAGTGAAATACTCACAGATACGCAGTATTTT
TRBJ1-6	TRBV7-6	.	TRBD1	CASSWTGGSPLHF	TGTGCCAGCAGCTGGACAGGGGGGTCACCCCTCCACTTT
TRBJ1-2	TRBV13	.	.	CASSLGVSPDGYTF	TGTGCCAGCAGCTTAGGTGTCTCGCCGGATGGCTACACCTTC
TRBJ2-2	TRBV7-8	.	.	CASTTPPYSGELFF	TGTGCCAGCACTACTCCCCCCTACTCCGGGGAGCTGTTTTTT
TRBJ2-1	TRBV7-9	.	TRBD2	CSSSRSGGSYNEQFF	TGTTCCAGCAGCCGAAGCGGGGGGTCCTACAATGAGCAGTTCTTC
TRBJ2-1	TRBV19	few	TRBD2	CASSEAGGGSYNEQFF	TGTGCCAGTAGTGAAGCTGGGGGGGGGTCCTACAATGAGCAGTTCTTC
TRBJ2-1	TRBV27	.	.	CASSFNRVNEQFF	TGTGCCAGCAGTTTCAACAGGGTGAATGAGCAGTTCTTC
TRBJ2-3	TRBV5-1	.	TRBD2	CASSTRLAGGTDTQYF	TGCGCCAGCAGCACGAGACTAGCGGGGGGCACAGATACGCAGTATTTT
TRBJ2-3	TRBV7-3	.	TRBD1	CASSPGQYTDTQYF	TGTGCCAGCAGCCCGGGACAGTACACAGATACGCAGTATTTT
TRBJ2-5	TRBV4-1	.	TRBD2	CASSQVRWEAGGPRETQYF	TGCGCCAGCAGCCAAGTACGTTGGGAAGCGGGGGGACCTCGGGAGACCCAGTACTTC
TRBJ2-7	TRBV19	.	TRBD1	CASTDRGAGDEQYF	TGTGCCAGTACCGACAGGGGAGCCGGGGACGAGCAGTACTTC
TRBJ2-7	TRBV20-1	.	.	CSASVVEEQYF	TGCAGTGCTAGTGTTGTTGAGGAGCAGTACTTC
TRBJ2-7	TRBV9	.	TRBD1	CASSDGQGLYEQYF	TGTGCCAGCAGCGATGGACAGGGGTTGTACGAGCAGTACTTC
TRBJ2-3	TRBV4-1	.	.	CASSPADLGFRSTDTQYF	TGCGCCAGCAGCCCAGCGGATCTCGGTTTTCGTAGCACAGATACGCAGTATTTT
TRBJ1-1	TRBV7-9	few	.	CASSYTGLEAFF	TGTGCCAGCAGCTACACAGGGCTCGAGGCTTTCTTT
TRBJ1-1	TRBV14	few	.	CASSPGNTEAFF	TGTGCCAGCAGCCCGGGGAACACTGAAGCTTTCTTT
TRBJ1-2	TRBV19	once	.	CASSFGAQGYTF	TGTGCCAGTAGTTTTGGGGCACAGGGCTACACCTTC
TRBJ1-5	TRBV19	.	TRBD1	CASSLKDRALDQINQPQHF	TGTGCCAGTAGTTTAAAAGACAGGGCCCTCGACCAGATTAATCAGCCCCAGCATTTT
TRBJ2-1	TRBV27	few	.	CASSLRVLYEQFF	TGTGCCAGCAGTTTACGGGTTCTGTATGAGCAGTTCTTC
TRBJ1-1	TRBV4-1	.	TRBD1	CASSQTQGSVMNTEAFF	TGCGCCAGCAGCCAAACACAGGGGTCCGTTATGAACACTGAAGCTTTCTTT
TRBJ1-5	TRBV19	.	.	CASSDPTASQPQHF	TGTGCCAGTAGTGACCCCACAGCAAGTCAGCCCCAGCATTTT
TRBJ1-2	TRBV9	.	.	CASSVVAGPGGYTF	TGTGCCAGCAGCGTAGTAGCAGGGCCGGGTGGCTACACCTTC
TRBJ1-1	TRBV5-1	once	TRBD1	CASHTGQRGYTEAFF	TGCGCCAGTCATACGGGACAGAGGGGGTACACTGAAGCTTTCTTT
TRBJ2-5	TRBV5-1	.	.	CASSLFGQLQETQYF	TGCGCCAGCAGCTTGTTTGGCCAGTTACAAGAGACCCAGTACTTC
TRBJ2-7	TRBV18	.	.	CASSPKASDEQYF	TGTGCCAGCTCACCAAAAGCGTCGGACGAGCAGTACTTC
TRBJ2-7	TRBV5-6	.	.	CASSFNGLNYEQYF	TGTGCCAGCAGCTTTAATGGACTAAACTACGAGCAGTACTTC
TRBJ2-3	TRBV14	.	.	CASSPLRGTQYF	TGTGCCAGCAGCCCCCTTAGAGGTACGCAGTATTTT
TRBJ2-1	TRBV6-1	.	.	CASSSGANYNEQFF	TGTGCCAGCAGTTCTGGGGCAAACTACAATGAGCAGTTCTTC
TRBJ1-2	TRBV4-1	.	.	CASSQDQEGLYGYTF	TGTGCCAGCAGCCAAGATCAGGAAGGACTCTATGGCTACACCTTC
TRBJ2-2	TRBV9	.	.	CASSVRYTGELFF	TGTGCCAGCAGCGTACGGTACACCGGGGAGCTGTTTTTT
TRBJ2-2	TRBV5-5	.	TRBD1	CASSLGAIQGSTGELFF	TGTGCCAGCAGCCTCGGGGCCATACAGGGGAGCACCGGGGAGCTGTTTTTT
TRBJ1-2	TRBV18	few	TRBD1	CASSPGTDYGYTF	TGTGCCAGCTCACCCGGGACAGACTATGGCTACACCTTC
TRBJ2-2	TRBV2	.	TRBD2	CASSGVAGGRELFF	TGTGCCAGCAGTGGGGTAGCGGGGGGCCGGGAGCTGTTTTTT
TRBJ2-1	TRBV25-1	once	TRBD2	CASSDAGGPYNEQFF	TGTGCCAGCAGTGATGCGGGGGGGCCGTACAATGAGCAGTTCTTC
TRBJ2-7	TRBV6-4	.	.	CASSKRPSPTYEQYF	TGTGCCAGCAGTAAGCGACCCTCGCCAACCTACGAGCAGTACTTC
TRBJ2-1	TRBV7-7	.	TRBD1	CASSLGQGGRDEQFF	TGTGCCAGCAGCCTCGGACAGGGAGGTCGGGATGAGCAGTTCTTC
TRBJ1-2	TRBV6-5	few	.	CASSLDSQFNYGYTF	TGTGCCAGCAGTCTGGACAGTCAGTTTAACTATGGCTACACCTTC
TRBJ1-1	TRBV10-3	.	TRBD1	CAIRTGTGGRNTEAFF	TGTGCCATCAGGACCGGGACAGGGGGCCGGAACACTGAAGCTTTCTTT
TRBJ1-4	TRBV7-9	.	TRBD1	CASSLGDRYNEKLFF	TGTGCCAGCAGCTTAGGGGACAGATATAATGAAAAACTGTTTTTT
TRBJ2-3	TRBV19	once	.	CASSIRGGGPDTQYF	TGTGCCAGTAGTATCCGAGGGGGGGGCCCAGATACGCAGTATTTT
TRBJ1-6	TRBV28	.	.	CASSGTGREAYNSPLHF	TGTGCCAGCAGTGGGACGGGGAGGGAAGCCTATAATTCACCCCTCCACTTT
TRBJ2-2	TRBV9	few	.	CASSARSNTGELFF	TGTGCCAGCAGCGCCAGGTCGAACACCGGGGAGCTGTTTTTT